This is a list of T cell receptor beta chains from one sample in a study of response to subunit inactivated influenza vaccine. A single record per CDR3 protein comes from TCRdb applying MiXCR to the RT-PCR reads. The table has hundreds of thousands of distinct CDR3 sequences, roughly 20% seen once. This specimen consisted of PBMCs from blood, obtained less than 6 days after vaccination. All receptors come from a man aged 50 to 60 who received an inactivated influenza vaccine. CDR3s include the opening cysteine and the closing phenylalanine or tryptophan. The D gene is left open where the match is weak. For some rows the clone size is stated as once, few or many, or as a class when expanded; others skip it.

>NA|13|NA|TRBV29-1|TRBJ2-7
TGCAGCGTTGTTTTGATCATGTCCTACGAGCAGTACTTC
CSVVLIMSYEQYF
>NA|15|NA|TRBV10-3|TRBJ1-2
TGTGCCATCAGTGAGGGGGGGAAGGAGGACTATGGCTACACCTTC
CAISEGGKEDYGYTF
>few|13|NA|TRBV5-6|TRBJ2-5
TGTGCCAGCAGCTTGGTACAGGGACAGACCCAGTACTTC
CASSLVQGQTQYF
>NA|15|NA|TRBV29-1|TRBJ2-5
TGCAGCGTTGAAGATGGATGGGGGCGCGTAGAGACCCAGTACTTC
CSVEDGWGRVETQYF
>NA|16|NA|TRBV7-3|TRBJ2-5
TGTGCCAGCAGCTTATCGTCAGGAGAAGGGCAAGAGACCCAGTACTTC
CASSLSSGEGQETQYF
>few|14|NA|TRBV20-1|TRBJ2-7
TGCAGTGCTAGAGATTTGACTATGCCTACGGGGCAGTACTTC
CSARDLTMPTGQYF
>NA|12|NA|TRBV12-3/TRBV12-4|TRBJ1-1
TGTGCCAGCACCCTTGGAGGTACTGAAGCTTTCTTT
CASTLGGTEAFF
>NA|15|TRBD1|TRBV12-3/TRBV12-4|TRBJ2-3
TGTGCCAGCAGTACCTACAGGGGGCCCAAAGATACGCAGTATTTT
CASSTYRGPKDTQYF
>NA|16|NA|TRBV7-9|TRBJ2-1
TGTGCCAGCAGCTTGGGGGGGCCTTACAATACGATCGAGCAGTTCTTC
CASSLGGPYNTIEQFF
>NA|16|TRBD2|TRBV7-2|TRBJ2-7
TGTGCCAGCAGCGAGGGACTAGCGGGAGGTTCCTACGAGCAGTACTTC
CASSEGLAGGSYEQYF
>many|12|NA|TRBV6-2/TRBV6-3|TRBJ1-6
TGTGCCAGCAGCGTCAGGGTTTCACCCCTCCACTTT
CASSVRVSPLHF
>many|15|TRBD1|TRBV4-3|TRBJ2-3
TGCGCCAGCAGCATCCAGACAGGGTTTGGGGATACGCAGTATTTT
CASSIQTGFGDTQYF
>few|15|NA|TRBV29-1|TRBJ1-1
TGCAGCGTTAATCACCGCAGGGGACCGAACACTGAAGCTTTCTTT
CSVNHRRGPNTEAFF
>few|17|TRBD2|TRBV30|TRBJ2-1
TGTGCCTGGAGTGGCGGGGGGGCCCCGGGCTCCTACAATGAGCAGTTCTTC
CAWSGGGAPGSYNEQFF
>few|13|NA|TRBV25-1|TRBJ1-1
TGTGCCAGCAGCGGGGGACGGTACACTGAAGCTTTCTTT
CASSGGRYTEAFF
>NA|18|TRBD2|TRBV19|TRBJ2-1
TGTGCCAGTAACCCCGGGACTAGCGGGATCACGTGGGGAAATGAGCAGTTCTTC
CASNPGTSGITWGNEQFF
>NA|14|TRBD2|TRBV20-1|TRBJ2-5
TGCAGTGTTTCCCGGGGGACTACACCTGAGACCCAGTACTTC
CSVSRGTTPETQYF
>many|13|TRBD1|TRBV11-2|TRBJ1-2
TGTGCCAGCAGCTTAGGACAGGGCGGTGGCTACACCTTC
CASSLGQGGGYTF
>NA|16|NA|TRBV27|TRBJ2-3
TGTGCCAGCAGTTTATCGAAGACAGGTTTCACAGATACGCAGTATTTT
CASSLSKTGFTDTQYF
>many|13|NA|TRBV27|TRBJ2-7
TGTGCCAGCAGTTTTGGCAGGACTTACGAGCAGTACTTC
CASSFGRTYEQYF
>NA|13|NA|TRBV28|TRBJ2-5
TGTGCCAGCAGTTCTCCCCCGGAGCGTAGGGGTTACTTC
CASSSPPERRGYF
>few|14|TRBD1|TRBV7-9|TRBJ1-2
TGTGCCAGCAGCAACCGGGACAGCAGCTATGGCTACACCTTC
CASSNRDSSYGYTF
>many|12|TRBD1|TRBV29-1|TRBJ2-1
TGCAGCGTTCCAAACAGGGGGAATGAGCAGTTCTTC
CSVPNRGNEQFF
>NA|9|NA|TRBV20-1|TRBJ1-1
TGCAGTCCTTCCCTTAGGGCTTTCTTT
CSPSLRAFF
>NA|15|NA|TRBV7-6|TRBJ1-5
TGTGCCAGCAGCTCCACAAACAGTGGCAATCAGCCCCAGCATTTT
CASSSTNSGNQPQHF
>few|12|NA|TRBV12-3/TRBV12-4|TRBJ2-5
TGTGCCAGCAAAAAAGTTCAAGAGACCCAGTACTTC
CASKKVQETQYF
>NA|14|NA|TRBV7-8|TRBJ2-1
TGTGCCAGCAGCTTAGCAGGAGGTGGAGCTGAGCAGTTCTTC
CASSLAGGGAEQFF
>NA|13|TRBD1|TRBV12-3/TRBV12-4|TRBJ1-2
TGTGCCAGCAGGGGCCCGGGACAGGGGAGCTACACCTTC
CASRGPGQGSYTF
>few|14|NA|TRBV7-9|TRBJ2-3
TGTGCCAGCAGCTTAGAACTCCTCACAGATACGCAGTATTTT
CASSLELLTDTQYF
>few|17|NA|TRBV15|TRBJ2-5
TGTGCCACCAGCAGAAAATCTTACCCTAGCCTCGGAGAGACCCAGTACTTC
CATSRKSYPSLGETQYF
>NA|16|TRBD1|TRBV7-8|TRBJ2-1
TGTGCTAGCAGATATGGAGGACAGGGCCCCTACAATGAGCAGTTCTTC
CASRYGGQGPYNEQFF
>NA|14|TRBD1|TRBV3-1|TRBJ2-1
TGTGCCAGCAGCCAAGCCGGGACAGGCAATGAGCAGTTCTTC
CASSQAGTGNEQFF
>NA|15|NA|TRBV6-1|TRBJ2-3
TGTGCCAGCAGTGGGATACAGGTTAGCACAGATACGCAGTATTTT
CASSGIQVSTDTQYF
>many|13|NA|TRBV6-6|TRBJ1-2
TGTGCCAGCAGTTACTCACAGGGAAAAGACTACACCTTC
CASSYSQGKDYTF
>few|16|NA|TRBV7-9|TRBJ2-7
TGTGCCAGCAGCTCCGTAGGAGGAAGGAGCTCCTACGAGCAGTACTTC
CASSSVGGRSSYEQYF
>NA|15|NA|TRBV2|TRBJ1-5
TGTGCCAGCAGGACTCGTTGGGGGGCTAATCAGCCCCAGCATTTT
CASRTRWGANQPQHF
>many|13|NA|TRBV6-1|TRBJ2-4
TGTGCCAGCAGTGAACTAGCCAAAAACATTCAGTACTTC
CASSELAKNIQYF